This entry lists 9 T cell receptor beta chains sequenced from one sample in a study of control samples from healthy donors and cancer patients. Measured with immunoSEQ multiplex PCR; TCRdb has only the in-frame clones, and not every one. The sample shows roughly 92,000 clones, approximately 88% of them seen only once. Sequencing input: blood. The receptors stem from a woman in her sixties in good health.

The chain combines TRBV15 with TRBJ2-5, with D maybe TRBD1 (5 bases). The V end was cut by 2 bases, the J end by 1 base, with 8 bases between. The CDR3 runs 14 residues. Germline V CDR1 and CDR2: LNHNV, YYDKDF (reference sequence). The CDR3: CATSRQGSQETQYF. As DNA, the CDR3 is TGTGCCACCAGCAGACAGGGATCCCAAGAGACCCAGTACTTC.

This sequence joins TRBV29-1 and TRBJ2-6, with TRBD1 identical over 11 bases. Per germline, CDR1 SQVTM and CDR2 ANQGSEA. V shed 3 bases, J shed 0 bases, and the junction held 4 bases outside the gene matches. The CDR3 loop spans 17 amino acids. DNA for the CDR3: TGCAGCGTTGAGGACAGGGGGCTGTCCTCTGGGGCCAACGTCCTGACTTTC. This sequence encodes CSVEDRGLSSGANVLTF.

The CDR3 region is CASSHPPREVDEAFF. The CDR3 DNA sequence: TGTGCCAGCAGCCACCCCCCCAGGGAAGTAGACGAAGCTTTCTTT. The chain recombines TRBV13 with TRBJ1-1, with D perhaps matching TRBD1 (5 bases). The V and J ends lost 5 bases and 8 bases respectively, with 21 bases between them. CDR1 PRHDT and CDR2 FYEKMQ come from the germline V gene (reference sequence). The CDR3 is made up of 15 amino acids.

The chain couples TRBV6-1 to TRBJ1-1, with D uncertain. The germline V and J ends were trimmed by 2 bases and 4 bases, with 11 bases remaining between them. Germline CDR1 reads MNHNS; CDR2 reads SASEGT. CDR3 length: 14 amino acids. The CDR3 spells CASSEFTWGTEAFF. Here the CDR3 DNA reads TGTGCCAGCAGTGAATTCACCTGGGGCACTGAAGCTTTCTTT.

The chain employs TRBV5-1 and TRBJ2-5; unclear D gene. The CDR3 sequence is 14 residues long. Looked up from germline, CDR1 is SGHRS and CDR2 is YFSETQ. V gave up 0 bases and J gave up 1 base, with 7 bases separating them. CDR3 DNA: TGCGCCAGCAGCTTGGAAGGGTCCCAAGAGACCCAGTACTTC. Residues: CASSLEGSQETQYF. The full variable domain, its missing parts supplied by reference TRBV5-1 and TRBJ2-5, is KAGVTQTPRYLIKTRGQQVTLSCSPISGHRSVSWYQQTPGQGLQFLFEYFSETQRNKGNFPGRFSGRQFSNSRSEMNVSTLELGDSALYLCASSLEGSQETQYFGPGTRLLVL.

V usage is TRBV4-3 and J usage is TRBJ2-2; D possibly corresponds to TRBD1 (6 bases). V lost 3 bases and J lost 2, with 16 bases in between. The length of the CDR3 is 17 residues. Germline CDR1 and CDR2: LGHNA and YSLEER. CDR3 coding DNA: TGCGCCAGCAGCCACCACCCCCCGGGACAAAACACCGGGGAGCTGTTTTTT. Protein: CASSHHPPGQNTGELFF.

V is TRBV5-5 and J is TRBJ1-2; 8 positions agree with TRBD1. The junction had 7 bases not matched to a gene; V was cut back by 2 bases and J by 7 bases. Germline assignment: CDR1 SGHKS and CDR2 YYEKEE (reference sequence). The CDR3 is made up of 14 amino acids. CDR3: CASSFVQGAVGYTF. The CDR3 DNA sequence: TGTGCCAGCAGCTTCGTGCAGGGGGCGGTTGGCTACACCTTC.

This sequence joins TRBV9 and TRBJ1-2, with 9 positions matching TRBD1. The germline V gene encodes CDR1 SGDLS and CDR2 YYNGEE. There are 14 residues in the CDR3. V gave up 0 bases and J gave up 3 bases; unmatched junction bases: 0. DNA of the CDR3: TGTGCCAGCAGCGTAGGACAGGGGGACTATGGCTACACCTTC. This translates into CASSVGQGDYGYTF.

This chain joins TRBV11-2 and TRBJ2-5, with no clear D. V shed 7 bases and J shed 1 base, with 10 bases lying between them. CDR3 length: 13 amino acids. Germline loops: CDR1 SGHAT, CDR2 FQNNGV. The CDR3 DNA reads TGTGCCAGCAATCGGATGGGCCAAGAGACCCAGTACTTC. It is translated as CASNRMGQETQYF.